The rows below give T cell receptor beta chains drawn from one sample of a study of memory CD4+ T cells and cytomegalovirus serostatus. Using immunoSEQ multiplex PCR, the repertoire was profiled, and TCRdb retains in-frame clones only, with some absent. The data contain 50,000 to 75,000 clones, 82% of them seen just once; the ten biggest clones take up about 0.8%. The sequenced sample consisted of memory CD4+ T cells from blood. The receptors originated from an adult in good health and CMV-seronegative. Both conserved end residues are part of each CDR3. A D gene is named only where the DNA matches it firmly. The size field is filled for only some rows; it gives once, few, many or a size class.

J | length | V | size | D | DNA | CDR3
TRBJ2-3 | 19 | TRBV5-1 | . | TRBD2 | TGCGCCAGCAGCGGGGGACTAGCGGGAGTCCCGACTTACACAGATACGCAGTATTTT | CASSGGLAGVPTYTDTQYF
TRBJ1-5 | 16 | TRBV5-8 | . | TRBD1 | TGTGCCAGCAGCGGAGGACAGGGGGCAAGCAATCAGCCCCAGCATTTT | CASSGGQGASNQPQHF
TRBJ2-2 | 19 | TRBV28 | . | TRBD1 | TGTGCCAGCAGCCCCACCTGGACAGGGAGCGGGCGAAGCACCGGGGAGCTGTTTTTT | CASSPTWTGSGRSTGELFF
TRBJ2-2 | 15 | TRBV7-7 | . | . | TGTGCCAGCACCCCGGGGTCAGGAGGGGCCGGGGAGCTGTTTTTT | CASTPGSGGAGELFF
TRBJ2-5 | 14 | TRBV18 | . | TRBD1 | TGTGCCAGCTCACGGGGACAGACCCAAGAGACCCAGTACTTC | CASSRGQTQETQYF
TRBJ1-6 | 13 | TRBV19 | . | . | TGTGCCAGTAGTCCAGGGAAGTATTCACCCCTCCACTTT | CASSPGKYSPLHF
TRBJ1-1 | 18 | TRBV18 | . | TRBD1 | TGTGCCAGCTCACCACTAAGAGCAGGACAGGCCATGAACACTGAAGCTTTCTTT | CASSPLRAGQAMNTEAFF
TRBJ2-3 | 15 | TRBV6-6 | . | TRBD1 | TGTGCCAGCAGTAGGGGACAGGGCTTCACAGATACGCAGTATTTT | CASSRGQGFTDTQYF
TRBJ2-7 | 15 | TRBV19 | . | TRBD2 | TGTGCCAGTAGTATTCGACTAGCGGGCCCCTACGAGCAGTACTTC | CASSIRLAGPYEQYF
TRBJ1-1 | 13 | TRBV6-5 | . | . | TGTGCCAGCAGACGGACGGCAAACACTGAAGCTTTCTTT | CASRRTANTEAFF
TRBJ2-2 | 14 | TRBV18 | . | . | TGTGCCAGCTCACCACCGAGTCGCACCGGGGAGCTGTTTTTT | CASSPPSRTGELFF
TRBJ1-1 | 14 | TRBV5-1 | once | TRBD1 | TGCGCCAGCAGCTGGGGGACAGGGAGGACTGAAGCTTTCTTT | CASSWGTGRTEAFF
TRBJ1-5 | 17 | TRBV4-1 | . | TRBD1 | TGCGCCAGCAGCCAGGATGACAGGGCTTGGGGACGTCAGCCCCAGCATTTT | CASSQDDRAWGRQPQHF
TRBJ2-3 | 11 | TRBV20-1 | . | . | TGCAGGGCGGCGGGCGCAGATACGCAGTATTTT | CRAAGADTQYF
TRBJ1-1 | 16 | TRBV4-1 | few | . | TGCGCCAGCAGCCAAAGGATCCGGGCAGGGCTGGCTGAAGCTTTCTTT | CASSQRIRAGLAEAFF
TRBJ2-5 | 12 | TRBV28 | . | . | TGTGCCAGCTCGCTCCGGAAAGAGACCCAGTACTTC | CASSLRKETQYF
TRBJ2-7 | 15 | TRBV11-3 | . | TRBD1 | TGTGCCAGCAGCCCCTTGCGGGACAGGCCCTACGAGCAGTACTTC | CASSPLRDRPYEQYF
TRBJ2-6 | 18 | TRBV7-6 | . | . | TGTGCCAGCAGCTTCGGTCCAGCCCAAAGCTCTGGGGCCAACGTCCTGACTTTC | CASSFGPAQSSGANVLTF
TRBJ2-7 | 18 | TRBV11-2 | once | TRBD2 | TGTGCCAGCAGCATCACCCCGCCACTAGCGGGGGGTGCCTACGAGCAGTACTTC | CASSITPPLAGGAYEQYF
TRBJ2-1 | 16 | TRBV7-2 | . | TRBD2 | TGTGCCAGCAGCGCGGCGGGGGGTAGCTCCTACAATGAGCAGTTCTTC | CASSAAGGSSYNEQFF
TRBJ2-1 | 13 | TRBV19 | once | . | TGTGCCAGTAAACAGGGCTCCTACAATGAGCAGTTCTTC | CASKQGSYNEQFF
TRBJ1-4 | 10 | TRBV28 | few | . | TGTGCCAGCGGGAATGAAAAACTGTTTTTT | CASGNEKLFF
TRBJ2-1 | 13 | TRBV2 | . | . | TGTGCCAGCACCTCGACACAGGGGAGGGGGCAGTTCTTC | CASTSTQGRGQFF
TRBJ2-3 | 13 | TRBV15 | . | . | TGTGCCACCGCGGGTAGGCTCACAGATACGCAGTATTTT | CATAGRLTDTQYF
TRBJ2-5 | 18 | TRBV6-1 | . | TRBD2 | TGTGCCAGCAGTGTGGGGCTAGCGGGAGAGGGGACGGGGGAGACCCAGTACTTC | CASSVGLAGEGTGETQYF
TRBJ2-5 | 14 | TRBV2 | . | TRBD1 | TGTGCCAGCAGTGGGACAGGGGGTCAAGAGACCCAGTACTTC | CASSGTGGQETQYF
TRBJ2-5 | 15 | TRBV7-6 | . | . | TGTGCCAGCAGCCCGCGCTCCCGGGACTTTAGGACCCAGTACTTC | CASSPRSRDFRTQYF
TRBJ1-5 | 14 | TRBV29-1 | medium-sized | TRBD1 | TGCAGCGTCCAAACAGGGGGCGCAGGCCAGCCCCAGCATTTT | CSVQTGGAGQPQHF
TRBJ2-1 | 13 | TRBV6-6 | . | TRBD2 | TGTGCCAGCAAGTCAGCGGGGTACAATGAGCAGTTCTTC | CASKSAGYNEQFF
TRBJ2-3 | 15 | TRBV7-8 | . | TRBD2 | TGTGCCAGCAGCTCGAGAGCGGGGATCACAGATACGCAGTATTTT | CASSSRAGITDTQYF
TRBJ2-3 | 18 | TRBV10-3 | . | TRBD2 | TGTGCCACCAAGGGACTAGCGGGAGGGAATCGGGCCACAGATACGCAGTATTTT | CATKGLAGGNRATDTQYF
TRBJ2-1 | 15 | TRBV5-1 | once | TRBD1 | TGCGCCAGCAGCTGGGACAGGGGTGCCTACAATGAGCAGTTCTTC | CASSWDRGAYNEQFF
TRBJ1-2 | 14 | TRBV2 | few | TRBD1 | TGTGCCAGCAGTGAAGAGGACAGGGTGTATGGCTACACCTTC | CASSEEDRVYGYTF
TRBJ2-7 | 18 | TRBV18 | . | TRBD1 | TGTGCCAGCTCATCCGGGACAGGGGCTCCCGGGACCTCCTACGAGCAGTACTTC | CASSSGTGAPGTSYEQYF
TRBJ2-7 | 18 | TRBV18 | . | TRBD2 | TGTGCCAGCTCACTCGGGACTAGCGGGAGGTCCTTCTCCTACGAGCAGTACTTC | CASSLGTSGRSFSYEQYF
TRBJ2-7 | 14 | TRBV6-6 | . | . | TGTGCCAGCAGACCTTCCGGTCGTGGTCCGGGGCAGTACTTC | CASRPSGRGPGQYF
TRBJ2-5 | 14 | TRBV19 | . | TRBD2 | TGTGCCAGTAGTCCCGGGACTATCCAAGAGACCCAGTACTTC | CASSPGTIQETQYF
TRBJ2-7 | 14 | TRBV28 | . | . | TGTGCCAGCAGTTTAGAGGGGCGATGGGGCGGGCAGTACTTC | CASSLEGRWGGQYF
TRBJ1-1 | 13 | TRBV18 | . | . | TGTGCCAGCTCACAATCGTCGAACACTGAAGCTTTCTTT | CASSQSSNTEAFF
TRBJ2-1 | 17 | TRBV5-5 | . | TRBD1 | TGTGCCAGCAGCTTGGTGCTACCGGGACAGGGGGTAAATGAGCAGTTCTTC | CASSLVLPGQGVNEQFF
TRBJ1-2 | 13 | TRBV6-5 | . | . | TGTGCCAGCAGTTGGACGGATTCGGAGGGCTACACCTTC | CASSWTDSEGYTF
TRBJ2-7 | 16 | TRBV11-2 | . | . | TGTGCCAGCAGCCCTTTAGCCCGGGACTCGACCTACGAGCAGTACTTC | CASSPLARDSTYEQYF
TRBJ2-3 | 15 | TRBV9 | . | TRBD2 | TGTGCCAGCAGCTTTAGCGGGGTTAGCACAGATACGCAGTATTTT | CASSFSGVSTDTQYF
TRBJ1-6 | 14 | TRBV4-1 | . | . | TGCGCCAGCAGCCGTGGCGCAGGGAATTCACCCCTCCACTTT | CASSRGAGNSPLHF
TRBJ2-6 | 11 | TRBV6-6 | . | TRBD1 | TGTGCCTTGAGACAGGGGAACGTCCTGACTTTC | CALRQGNVLTF
TRBJ2-2 | 15 | TRBV18 | . | . | TGTGCCAGCTCAGTTAACAAACCGAACACCGGGGAGCTGTTTTTT | CASSVNKPNTGELFF
TRBJ1-1 | 11 | TRBV20-1 | few | . | TGCAGTGCTAGAGGCAGGCCGGAAGCTTTCTTT | CSARGRPEAFF
TRBJ1-2 | 13 | TRBV19 | . | . | TGTGCCAGTAGTATAGATCTCGGGGAAGGCTACACCTTC | CASSIDLGEGYTF